Each of the 14 T cell receptor beta chains below was sequenced from the same sample in a study of CD8+CD57+ T cells in acquired aplastic anemia. The template used for profiling TCR beta VDJ and CDR3 was genomic DNA. MiXCR was run by TCRdb on the reads, yielding one entry per CDR3 protein. This sample has 150,000 to 200,000 distinct CDR3 sequences, with about three fifths found just once. The sample taken for sequencing was sorted CD4+, CD8+, or CD8+CD57+ T cells (not recorded which) from PBMCs. Receptors originate from a human donor in good health.

The gene calls are TRBV5-6 and TRBJ1-3; D call uncertain. Trimming took off 3 bases at V and 0 bases at J, with 10 bases between the two ends. This CDR3 has 15 amino acids. Germline CDR1 reads SGHDT; CDR2 reads YYEEEE. This CDR3 reads CASSSYTVSGNTIYF. The CDR3 nucleotides read TGTGCCAGCAGCTCCTACACCGTCTCTGGAAACACCATATATTTT.

The CDR3 DNA sequence: TGCAGCGCCAATAGGGGCCCCTCCGAGCAGTACTTC. Its translation: CSANRGPSEQYF. The V and J genes are TRBV29-1 and TRBJ2-7; possibly TRBD1 for D (5 bases). The length of the CDR3 is 12 residues. With 7 bases removed from V and 6 bases from J, the gap between germline ends came to 16 bases. Per germline, CDR1 SQVTM and CDR2 ANQGSEA.

This clonotype came up a few times. The chain couples TRBV15 to TRBJ2-3; D unresolved. The CDR3 contains 15 residues. V was pared by 3 bases and J by 0 bases, with 10 bases between. The germline V gene encodes CDR1 LNHNV and CDR2 YYDKDF (reference sequence). The CDR3 bases are TGTGCCACCAGCAGCCCTACTTCTAGCACAGATACGCAGTATTTT. Protein product: CATSSPTSSTDTQYF. Drawing the rest from reference TRBV15 and TRBJ2-3, the complete variable domain is DAMVIQNPRYQVTQFGKPVTLSCSQTLNHNVMYWYQQKSSQAPKLLFHYYDKDFNNEADTPDNFQSRRPNTSFCFLDIRSPGLGDTAMYLCATSSPTSSTDTQYFGPGTRLTVL.

In its sample, this clonotype was seen many times. V usage is TRBV24-1 and J usage is TRBJ2-7; no definite D call. CDR1 KGHDR and CDR2 SFDVKD come from the germline V gene. Trimming pared 4 bases from V and 0 bases from J, leaving 6 bases between. The CDR3 consists of 13 residues. The CDR3: CATSDQSSYEQYF. The CDR3 region has the DNA TGTGCCACCAGTGACCAGAGCTCCTACGAGCAGTACTTC.

The V call is TRBV15, the J call TRBJ2-3; 7 nucleotides agree with TRBD1. The length of the CDR3 is 15 residues. Trimming removed 4 bases from V and 2 bases from J; junction bases left unmatched: 6. The germline CDR1 and CDR2 sequences are LNHNV and YYDKDF (reference sequence). The CDR3 sequence is CATSTIGTVTDTQYF. DNA for the CDR3: TGTGCCACCAGCACCATCGGGACAGTCACAGATACGCAGTATTTT.

CDR3 DNA: TGTGCCAGCAGCTACATACCCGGACTAGCGGGCACAGATACGCAGTATTTT. Translating it yields CASSYIPGLAGTDTQYF. This sequence joins TRBV5-4 and TRBJ2-3; 10 nucleotides agree with TRBD2. This CDR3 has 17 amino acids. Germline V lookup: CDR1 SGHNT, CDR2 YYREEE (reference sequence). V was clipped by 3 bases and J by 1 base; unmatched bases: 8.

The rearrangement joins TRBV5-1 to TRBJ2-3; 7 bases align to TRBD1. Trimming removed 4 bases from V and 2 bases from J; junction bases left unmatched: 4. Looked up from germline, CDR1 is SGHRS and CDR2 is YFSETQ. This CDR3 has 14 residues. The CDR3 is CASSPDRNTDTQYF. The DNA of the CDR3 is TGCGCCAGCAGCCCGGACAGGAACACAGATACGCAGTATTTT. Full variable domain (rest looked up from reference TRBV5-1 and TRBJ2-3): KAGVTQTPRYLIKTRGQQVTLSCSPISGHRSVSWYQQTPGQGLQFLFEYFSETQRNKGNFPGRFSGRQFSNSRSEMNVSTLELGDSALYLCASSPDRNTDTQYFGPGTRLTVL.

This clonotype was seen just once. J is TRBJ2-1 and V is TRBV10-3; D not resolved. Per the germline V gene, CDR1 is ENHRY and CDR2 is SYGVKD. V shed 2 bases and J shed 2 bases, with 4 bases lying between them. The CDR3 spans 13 residues. CDR3 sequence reads: CAISELTYNEQFF. The CDR3 DNA reads as TGTGCCATCAGTGAGCTTACCTACAATGAGCAGTTCTTC.

Remarks on this clonotype: A junction end diverges from the germline sequence, so it may reflect a read error. The DNA of the CDR3 is TGCGCCAGCAGCGCAGGGGCCAACTCCTACGAGCAGTACTTC. It translates to CASSAGANSYEQYF. V gene TRBV7-6 combines with J gene TRBJ2-5; TRBD1 is a possible D gene (6 bases). The DNA matches TRBJ2-7 better at its end, which makes the J call doubtful. The V gene's germline CDR1 is SGHVS and CDR2 FNYEAQ. This CDR3 comprises 14 residues.

This clonotype has a handful of counts. The gene calls are TRBV15 and TRBJ1-3, with 8 bases fitting TRBD1. This CDR3 is 15 amino acids long. Per germline, CDR1 LNHNV and CDR2 YYDKDF (reference sequence). The trim removed 3 bases at V and 2 bases at J, leaving 3 bases unmatched. The CDR3 sequence: CATSRDRDPGNTIYF. For the CDR3, the DNA is TGTGCCACCAGCAGGGACAGGGACCCTGGAAACACCATATATTTT.

This clonotype appeared a few times. V and J are TRBV9 and TRBJ2-5; 7 nucleotides agree with TRBD2. The ends lost 3 bases at V and 3 bases at J; junction bases unmatched: 8. In germline, CDR1 is SGDLS, CDR2 YYNGEE. CDR3 length: 15 amino acids. In DNA, the CDR3 is TGTGCCAGCAGCGGTGGACTAGGATCGGAAGAGACCCAGTACTTC. Its translation is CASSGGLGSEETQYF.

The sample holds many counts of this clonotype. The chain carries TRBV6-5 and TRBJ1-6; D gene uncertain. V was clipped by 7 bases and J by 9 bases, with 10 bases between them. The V gene's germline CDR1 is MNHEY and CDR2 SVGAGI. The CDR3 has 12 residues. The CDR3 is CASKVLGSPLHF. CDR3 nucleotide sequence: TGTGCCAGCAAGGTGTTGGGTTCACCCCTCCACTTT.

V and J are TRBV7-9 and TRBJ1-5; D possibly corresponds to TRBD1 (5 bases). V gave up 3 bases and J gave up 2 bases, with 14 bases separating them. The CDR3 is 16 residues long. The germline V gene has CDR1 SEHNR and CDR2 FQNEAQ (reference sequence). The DNA of the CDR3 is TGTGCCAGCAGCTTCGGGGCAGGTGGTGGCAATCAGCCCCAGCATTTT. This translates into CASSFGAGGGNQPQHF.

This clonotype was observed at least ten times. The gene calls are TRBV19 and TRBJ1-5; 9 nucleotides agree with TRBD1. Trimming removed 7 bases from V and 2 bases from J; junction bases left unmatched: 6. The CDR3 totals 15 residues. Looked up from germline, CDR1 is LNHDA and CDR2 is SQIVND (reference sequence). The CDR3 reads CASNDWTGGNQPQHF. The CDR3 coding sequence is TGTGCCAGTAACGATTGGACAGGGGGCAATCAGCCCCAGCATTTT.